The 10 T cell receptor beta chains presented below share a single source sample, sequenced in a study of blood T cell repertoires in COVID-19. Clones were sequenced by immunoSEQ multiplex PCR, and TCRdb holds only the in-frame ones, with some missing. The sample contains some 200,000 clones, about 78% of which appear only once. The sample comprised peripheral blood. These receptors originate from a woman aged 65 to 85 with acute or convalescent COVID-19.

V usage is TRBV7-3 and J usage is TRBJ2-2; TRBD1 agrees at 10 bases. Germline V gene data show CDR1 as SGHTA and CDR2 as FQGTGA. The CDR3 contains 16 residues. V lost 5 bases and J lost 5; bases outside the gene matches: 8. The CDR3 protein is CASSEDRGRVTGELFF. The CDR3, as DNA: TGTGCCAGCAGCGAAGACAGGGGGCGCGTTACCGGGGAGCTGTTTTTT. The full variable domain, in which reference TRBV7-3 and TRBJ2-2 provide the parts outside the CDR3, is GAGVSQTPSNKVTEKGKYVELRCDPISGHTALYWYRQSLGQGPEFLIYFQGTGAADDSGLPNDRFFAVRPEGSVSTLKIQRTERGDSAVYLCASSEDRGRVTGELFFGEGSRLTVL.

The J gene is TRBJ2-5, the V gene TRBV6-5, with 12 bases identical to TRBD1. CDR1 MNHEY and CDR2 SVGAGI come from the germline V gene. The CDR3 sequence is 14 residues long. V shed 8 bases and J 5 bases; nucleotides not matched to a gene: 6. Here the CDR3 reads CASRGTGGLETQYF. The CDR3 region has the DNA TGTGCCAGCCGCGGGACAGGGGGCTTGGAGACCCAGTACTTC.

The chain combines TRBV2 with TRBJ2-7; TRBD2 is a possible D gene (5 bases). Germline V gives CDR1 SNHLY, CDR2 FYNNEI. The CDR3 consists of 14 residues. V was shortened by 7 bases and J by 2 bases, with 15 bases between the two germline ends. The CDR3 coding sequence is TGTGCCAGCACGTTCGGGAACCCGACCTACGAGCAGTACTTC. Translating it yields CASTFGNPTYEQYF. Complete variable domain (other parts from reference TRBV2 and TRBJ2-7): EPEVTQTPSHQVTQMGQEVILRCVPISNHLYFYWYRQILGQKVEFLVSFYNNEISEKSEIFDDQFSVERPDGSNFTLKIRSTKLEDSAMYFCASTFGNPTYEQYFGPGTRLTVT.

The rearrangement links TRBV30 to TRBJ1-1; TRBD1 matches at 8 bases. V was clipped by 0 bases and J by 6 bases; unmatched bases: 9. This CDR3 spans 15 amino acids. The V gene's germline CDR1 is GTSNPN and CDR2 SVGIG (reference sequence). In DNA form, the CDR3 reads TGTGCCTGGAGTGTCAGGGGGCGACGGGGCTCTGAAGCTTTCTTT. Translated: CAWSVRGRRGSEAFF.

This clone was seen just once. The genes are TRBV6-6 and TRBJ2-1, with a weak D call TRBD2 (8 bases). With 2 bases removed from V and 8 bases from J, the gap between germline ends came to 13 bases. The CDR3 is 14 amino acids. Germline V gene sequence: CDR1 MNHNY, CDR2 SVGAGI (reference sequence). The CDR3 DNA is TGTGCCAGCAGTTACCCGGGAGGGGGCTATGAGCAGTTCTTC. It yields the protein CASSYPGGGYEQFF.

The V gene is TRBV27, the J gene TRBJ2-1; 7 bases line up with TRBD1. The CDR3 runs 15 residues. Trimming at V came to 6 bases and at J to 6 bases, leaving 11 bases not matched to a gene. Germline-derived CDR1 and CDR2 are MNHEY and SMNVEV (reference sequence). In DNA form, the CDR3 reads TGTGCCAGCAGCCCAAGGACAGGAAAGGGCAATGAGCAGTTCTTC. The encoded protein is CASSPRTGKGNEQFF.

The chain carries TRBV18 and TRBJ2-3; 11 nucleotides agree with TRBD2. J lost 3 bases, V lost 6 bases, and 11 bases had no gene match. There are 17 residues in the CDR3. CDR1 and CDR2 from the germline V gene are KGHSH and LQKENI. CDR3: CASSLTVAGGPTDTQYF. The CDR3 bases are TGTGCCAGCTCGCTGACTGTAGCGGGAGGGCCGACAGATACGCAGTATTTT.

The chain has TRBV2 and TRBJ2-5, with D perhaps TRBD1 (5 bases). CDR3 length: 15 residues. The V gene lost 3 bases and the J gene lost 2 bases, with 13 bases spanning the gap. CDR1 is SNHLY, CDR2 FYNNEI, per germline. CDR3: CASSDQVRGQETQYF. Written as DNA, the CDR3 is TGTGCCAGCAGTGACCAGGTTAGGGGTCAAGAGACCCAGTACTTC.

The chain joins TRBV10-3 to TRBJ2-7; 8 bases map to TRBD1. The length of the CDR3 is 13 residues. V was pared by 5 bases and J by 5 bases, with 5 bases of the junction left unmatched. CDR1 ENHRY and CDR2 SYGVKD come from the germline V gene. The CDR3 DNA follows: TGTGCCATCAGTTCTGACAGGGGTAACGAGCAGTACTTC. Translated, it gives CAISSDRGNEQYF.

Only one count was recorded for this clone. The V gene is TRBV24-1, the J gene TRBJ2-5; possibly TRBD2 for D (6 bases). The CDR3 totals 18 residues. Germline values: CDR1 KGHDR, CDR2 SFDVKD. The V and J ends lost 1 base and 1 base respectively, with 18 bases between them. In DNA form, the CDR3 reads TGTGCCACCAGTGATTTCCGGGACGGATTAGCGGTCCAAGAGACCCAGTACTTC. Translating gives CATSDFRDGLAVQETQYF.